Presented here are 20 T cell receptor beta chains from one specimen sequenced in a study of T cells in localized non-small cell lung cancer. Data came from immunoSEQ multiplex PCR; TCRdb stores just in-frame clones and leaves some out. The sample contains 25,000 or so clones, about 81% of which appear only once. Sequencing used peripheral blood, obtained before any cancer treatment. The receptors come from a woman aged 40 to 75 with stage I lung adenocarcinoma.

V gene TRBV5-6 combines with J gene TRBJ1-2; D is uncertain. CDR1 and CDR2 (germline): SGHDT, YYEEEE. CDR3 size: 15 residues. V was trimmed by 0 bases and J by 8 bases, leaving 17 bases between them. CDR3 in amino acids: CASSLVPWGGGGYTF. For the CDR3, the DNA is TGTGCCAGCAGCTTGGTACCTTGGGGAGGAGGCGGCTACACCTTC.

The chain employs TRBV13 and TRBJ2-7; D ambiguous. V lost 5 bases, J lost 1 base, and 9 bases lay in between. The CDR3 extends over 13 amino acids. Germline V lookup: CDR1 PRHDT, CDR2 FYEKMQ (reference sequence). CDR3: CASSADGSYEQYF. The CDR3 DNA sequence: TGTGCCAGCAGCGCGGACGGATCCTACGAGCAGTACTTC.

The J gene is TRBJ1-6, the V gene TRBV7-9, with D possibly TRBD1 on 5 matching bases. The CDR3 contains 14 residues. Germline lookup yields CDR1 SEHNR and CDR2 FQNEAQ (reference sequence). V lost 2 bases and J lost 9, with 11 bases in between. CDR3 loop: CASSLSRGGSPLHF. CDR3 nucleotides: TGTGCCAGCAGCTTATCTAGGGGTGGTTCACCCCTCCACTTT.

This chain links TRBV2 with TRBJ2-1; no clear D. V lost 6 bases, J lost 3 bases, and 9 bases lay in between. Per the germline V gene, CDR1 is SNHLY and CDR2 is FYNNEI. CDR3 size: 13 residues. CDR3 sequence: CASRASVYNEQFF. In nucleotides, the CDR3 is TGTGCCAGCAGGGCATCCGTCTACAATGAGCAGTTCTTC. The whole variable domain, filled in from reference TRBV2 and TRBJ2-1, reads EPEVTQTPSHQVTQMGQEVILRCVPISNHLYFYWYRQILGQKVEFLVSFYNNEISEKSEIFDDQFSVERPDGSNFTLKIRSTKLEDSAMYFCASRASVYNEQFFGPGTRLTVL.

In this sample, this clone turned up a few times. The chain joins TRBV5-4 to TRBJ1-2; no definite D call. Germline V gene data show CDR1 as SGHNT and CDR2 as YYREEE (reference sequence). The CDR3 runs 15 residues. The ends were cut back, 0 bases at V and 3 bases at J, with 12 bases in the middle. The CDR3 nucleotides are TGTGCCAGCAGCTTGGAGGCAGGCCAAGACTATGGCTACACCTTC. This gives the protein CASSLEAGQDYGYTF. Looking up the rest from reference TRBV5-4 and TRBJ1-2 gives the full variable domain: ETGVTQSPTHLIKTRGQQVTLRCSSQSGHNTVSWYQQALGQGPQFIFQYYREEENGRGNFPPRFSGLQFPNYSSELNVNALELDDSALYLCASSLEAGQDYGYTFGSGTRLTVV.

The chain combines TRBV5-1 with TRBJ1-1; D uncertain. The CDR3 has 13 residues. Germline CDR1 SGHRS, CDR2 YFSETQ. Trimming shortened V by 2 bases and J by 4 bases, and 9 bases separated the two germline ends. CDR3 in amino acids: CASSLGSSTEAFF. The CDR3 DNA follows: TGCGCCAGCAGCTTAGGCAGCTCCACTGAAGCTTTCTTT.

This chain uses TRBV11-3 with TRBJ2-7; TRBD1 might be the D (5 bases). CDR3 length: 19 amino acids. Trimming pared 3 bases from V and 5 bases from J, leaving 29 bases between. Germline loops: CDR1 SGHNT, CDR2 YENEEA. CDR3 DNA: TGTGCCAGCAGCTTGGCAGGGTCCGATCGTGACCCCTATGCCGACGAGCAGTACTTC. Amino acid sequence: CASSLAGSDRDPYADEQYF.

V usage is TRBV14 and J usage is TRBJ2-3; D uncertain. The germline V gene has CDR1 SGHDN and CDR2 FVKESK. V lost 3 bases and J lost 0, with 10 bases in between. There are 15 residues in the CDR3. The CDR3 sequence is CASSQLGMSTDTQYF. The CDR3 DNA reads as TGTGCCAGCAGCCAGTTAGGGATGAGCACAGATACGCAGTATTTT.

The genes are TRBV19 and TRBJ1-2; weak D call: TRBD1 (6 bases). The CDR3 extends over 16 amino acids. Trimming took off 7 bases at V and 2 bases at J, with 20 bases between the two ends. Germline V gives CDR1 LNHDA, CDR2 SQIVND (reference sequence). The CDR3 DNA is TGTGCCAGTAAACCCATCGACAGGACATGGAACTATGGCTACACCTTC. Residues: CASKPIDRTWNYGYTF.

V gene TRBV30 combines with J gene TRBJ1-1; D ambiguous. The CDR3 is made up of 13 amino acids. The germline V and J ends were trimmed by 2 bases and 0 bases, with 7 bases remaining between them. The germline CDR1 and CDR2 sequences are GTSNPN and SVGIG (reference sequence). In DNA, the CDR3 is TGTGCCTGGAGTAGAGGTTTGAACACTGAAGCTTTCTTT. Its translation is CAWSRGLNTEAFF.

V usage is TRBV29-1 and J usage is TRBJ1-2; weak D call: TRBD1 (5 bases). Germline CDR1 and CDR2: SQVTM and ANQGSEA. This CDR3 comprises 14 residues. Trimming removed 7 bases from V and 6 bases from J, with 21 bases in between. CDR3 in DNA: TGCAGCGGAGAGGTGACGAGTGGGGGAAATGGCTACACCTTC. Its protein product is CSGEVTSGGNGYTF.

The chain employs TRBV7-2 and TRBJ2-7; D may be TRBD1 or TRBD2 (5 bases each). Germline values: CDR1 SGHTA, CDR2 FQGNSA. The CDR3 consists of 13 residues. The V end lost 3 bases, the J end lost 7 bases, and 13 bases lay between the germline ends. The CDR3 here is CASSFSSGGEQYF. CDR3 nucleotide sequence: TGTGCCAGCAGCTTCTCAAGTGGGGGAGAGCAGTACTTC.

This clone appeared once. The gene calls are TRBV4-3 and TRBJ1-1, with D possibly matching TRBD1 (5 bases). Germline V gene lookup returns CDR1 LGHNA and CDR2 YSLEER. V lost 3 bases, J lost 0 bases, and 11 bases lay in between. The CDR3 sequence is 15 residues long. This chain's CDR3 is CASSHNRNLNTEAFF. The CDR3 coding sequence is TGCGCCAGCAGCCATAACAGGAACTTGAACACTGAAGCTTTCTTT.

The J gene is TRBJ2-7, the V gene TRBV25-1, with D perhaps assigned TRBD1 or TRBD2 (5 bases each). Germline V gene lookup returns CDR1 MGHDK and CDR2 SYGVNS. The V end was cut by 9 bases, the J end by 2 bases, with 11 bases between. This CDR3 region has 12 residues. CDR3 in DNA: TGTGCCAGTCGGGACCGGCCCTACGAGCAGTACTTC. Protein: CASRDRPYEQYF.

The J gene is TRBJ1-1, the V gene TRBV5-4; D is uncertain. This CDR3 comprises 15 residues. V lost 5 bases, J lost 1 base, and 15 bases lay in between. Germline V gives CDR1 SGHNT, CDR2 YYREEE (reference sequence). CDR3 residues: CASSPTRVSNTEAFF. The CDR3 DNA sequence: TGTGCCAGCAGTCCCACAAGGGTTTCGAACACTGAAGCTTTCTTT. The complete variable domain, with remaining parts taken from reference TRBV5-4 and TRBJ1-1, reads ETGVTQSPTHLIKTRGQQVTLRCSSQSGHNTVSWYQQALGQGPQFIFQYYREEENGRGNFPPRFSGLQFPNYSSELNVNALELDDSALYLCASSPTRVSNTEAFFGQGTRLTVV.

The chain recombines TRBV15 with TRBJ2-1, with D unclear. The CDR3 length is 13 residues. Germline lookup yields CDR1 LNHNV and CDR2 YYDKDF (reference sequence). Trimming left V 0 bases short and J 6 bases short, with 6 bases between. The CDR3 loop is CATSRDNPNEQFF. The DNA of the CDR3 is TGTGCCACCAGCAGAGATAACCCCAATGAGCAGTTCTTC.

The chain links TRBV7-8 to TRBJ2-3, with D perhaps given as TRBD1 or TRBD2 (5 bases each). V lost 6 bases and J 7 bases, leaving 17 bases between the germline ends. The CDR3 is made up of 14 amino acids. CDR1 and CDR2 (germline): SGHVS, FQNEAQ. CDR3 sequence reads: CASRTMGDLNTQYF. In DNA form, the CDR3 reads TGTGCCAGCAGGACGATGGGGGATCTGAATACGCAGTATTTT.

This clone appeared a single time. The V gene is TRBV6-6, the J gene TRBJ2-7, with D perhaps matching TRBD2 (6 bases). Trimming removed 5 bases at V and 2 bases at J, with 16 bases between. Germline loops: CDR1 MNHNY, CDR2 SVGAGI (reference sequence). The CDR3 length is 15 residues. The CDR3 bases are TGTGCCAGCAGTCCTGGGGAGGACTTCACCTACGAGCAGTACTTC. It codes for CASSPGEDFTYEQYF.

The J gene is TRBJ2-3, the V gene TRBV7-8, with unresolved D. Trimming removed 2 bases from V and 10 bases from J, with 13 bases in between. CDR1 is SGHVS, CDR2 FQNEAQ, per germline. The CDR3 sequence is 13 residues long. The CDR3 DNA sequence: TGTGCCAGCAGCTTAAGTCTACCTTCGGCGCAGTATTTT. As protein: CASSLSLPSAQYF.

The gene calls are TRBV6-5 and TRBJ2-7, with D uncertain. The germline CDR1 and CDR2 sequences are MNHEY and SVGAGI. Trimming left V 6 bases short and J 3 bases short, with 15 bases between. CDR3 length: 14 residues. This CDR3 reads CASRESPSRYEQYF. In nucleotides, the CDR3 is TGTGCCAGCAGGGAGTCACCCTCTCGCTACGAGCAGTACTTC.